One T cell receptor (beta chain) is described in this entry. The antigen is unknown. This specimen comes from a study of shared clonotypes between healthy human individuals. Study-wide points: Clonotypes which were not shared had lower generation probabilities than clonotypes that all four donors shared.

The CDR3 has 14 amino acids. The germline CDR1 and CDR2 sequences are SGHKS and YYEKEE (reference sequence). The germline V and J ends were trimmed by 4 bases and 10 bases, with 18 bases remaining between them. TCRdb's table, derived via immunoSEQ multiplex PCR, lists solely in-frame clones and lacks some. Counted here are about 2.4 million clones, roughly 93% occurring once; the ten biggest clones make up roughly 0.36%. The sequenced material came from naive CD4+ T cells from PBMCs. Subset given: CD45RA+ positively selected. This chain links TRBV5-5 with TRBJ2-1; D is possibly TRBD1 or TRBD2 (5 bases each). The TCR sequence derives from a man in his late teens or twenties in good health. Some clones in this sample may be carry-over from other donors' samples. The CDR3: CASSPSSRDQEQFF. The DNA of the CDR3 is TGTGCCAGCAGCCCTTCTTCGAGGGACCAAGAGCAGTTCTTC.